These 27 T cell receptor beta chains came from one sample sequenced in a study of cytomegalovirus exposure and HLA in healthy donors. The study ran its PCR with 60 Vbeta and 13 Jbeta primers. TCRdb keeps only in-frame clones here, not all; method: immunoSEQ multiplex PCR. The repertoire includes some 180,000 clones, around 78% of them detected once, and about 1.9% sits in the top ten. Sequencing used PBMCs. These receptors originate from a man aged 30-40 years in good health and CMV-seronegative.

This clone was picked up a small number of times. V and J are TRBV2 and TRBJ1-2, with 8 bases identical to TRBD1. The germline V gene has CDR1 SNHLY and CDR2 FYNNEI. The CDR3 sequence is 16 residues long. V was clipped by 0 bases and J by 4 bases; unmatched bases: 7. The CDR3 DNA sequence: TGTGCCAGCAGTGAAGCGGGGGACAGGCCGAGCTATGGCTACACCTTC. Translated, it gives CASSEAGDRPSYGYTF. Combining the CDR3 with reference TRBV2 and TRBJ1-2 gives the whole variable domain EPEVTQTPSHQVTQMGQEVILRCVPISNHLYFYWYRQILGQKVEFLVSFYNNEISEKSEIFDDQFSVERPDGSNFTLKIRSTKLEDSAMYFCASSEAGDRPSYGYTFGSGTRLTVV.

This clone was picked up a small number of times. The same CDR3 is also encoded by other DNA sequences in this sample. The chain carries TRBV5-1 and TRBJ2-7; 7 nucleotides match TRBD2. Trimming cost V 2 bases and J 3 bases; bases outside gene matches: 5. This CDR3 contains 14 residues. Germline-derived CDR1 and CDR2 are SGHRS and YFSETQ. In DNA, the CDR3 is TGCGCCAGCAGCTTCCCTAGCGGAAGCTACGAGCAGTACTTC. Translation: CASSFPSGSYEQYF.

Only a few counts were recorded for this clone. The chain is built from TRBV27 and TRBJ2-3; 11 bases align to TRBD2. Losses at the gene ends were 5 bases for V and 3 bases for J; bases not matched to a gene: 4. The length of the CDR3 is 15 residues. Germline V lookup: CDR1 MNHEY, CDR2 SMNVEV (reference sequence). This CDR3 reads CASSLTSGSTDTQYF. The DNA for the CDR3 is TGTGCCAGCAGTCTCACTAGCGGGAGTACAGATACGCAGTATTTT.

The rearrangement uses TRBV7-7 and TRBJ2-1, with D unresolved. Germline lookup yields CDR1 SSHAT and CDR2 FNYEAQ (reference sequence). The CDR3 is made up of 9 amino acids. CDR3: CARSNEQFF. The CDR3 DNA reads TGTGCTAGATCCAATGAGCAGTTCTTC.

CDR3 loop: CASSLNLGDYEQYF. The CDR3 DNA reads TGTGCCAGCAGTTTGAATCTAGGGGATTACGAGCAGTACTTC. The chain combines TRBV9 with TRBJ2-7; D might be TRBD1 (5 bases). V was clipped by 5 bases and J by 4 bases, with 16 bases between them. The germline gives CDR1 SGDLS, CDR2 YYNGEE. There are 14 residues in the CDR3.

The V and J genes are TRBV30 and TRBJ2-7; tentative D call: TRBD1 (6 bases). Trimming stripped 2 bases from V and 8 bases from J, with 16 bases between. The CDR3 has 13 amino acids. Per germline, CDR1 GTSNPN and CDR2 SVGIG (reference sequence). DNA for the CDR3: TGTGCCTGGAGTACAGGGCCTTTCGATCAGCAGTACTTC. Its translation: CAWSTGPFDQQYF. The full variable domain, completed using reference TRBV30 and TRBJ2-7, is SQTIHQWPATLVQPVGSPLSLECTVEGTSNPNLYWYRQAAGRGLQLLFYSVGIGQISSEVPQNLSASRPQDRQFILSSKKLLLSDSGFYLCAWSTGPFDQQYFGPGTRLTVT.

The rearrangement uses TRBV18 and TRBJ2-7; TRBD2 matches 7 bases. CDR1 and CDR2 (germline): KGHSH, LQKENI. V lost 1 base and J lost 1; bases outside the gene matches: 13. The CDR3 totals 18 residues. CDR3 bases: TGTGCCAGCTCACCACTAAGCCCCGGGACTACCCTATCCTACGAGCAGTACTTC. Its protein is CASSPLSPGTTLSYEQYF.

The genes are TRBV4-1 and TRBJ1-4; TRBD1 aligns across 8 bases. In germline, CDR1 is MGHRA, CDR2 YSYEKL. This CDR3 spans 15 amino acids. V shed 4 bases and J 7 bases; nucleotides not matched to a gene: 8. CDR3 DNA sequence: TGCGCCAGCAGCCGTCAGGGGGCGTTGACTGAAAAACTGTTTTTT. Its protein product is CASSRQGALTEKLFF.

The rearrangement links TRBV7-6 to TRBJ1-4; D is unresolved. CDR3 length: 13 amino acids. Between the trimmed V and J ends, which lost 5 bases and 8 bases, there was a span of 12 bases. The germline V gene has CDR1 SGHVS and CDR2 FNYEAQ. The CDR3 loop is CASSGSRREKLFF. In nucleotides, the CDR3 is TGTGCCAGCAGCGGGTCACGGAGAGAAAAACTGTTTTTT.

V usage is TRBV4-1 and J usage is TRBJ2-1; D is perhaps TRBD1 (5 bases). This CDR3 has 15 residues. Trimming stripped 0 bases from V and 4 bases from J, with 10 bases between. Germline V lookup: CDR1 MGHRA, CDR2 YSYEKL. CDR3 residues: CASSQEDGAYNEQFF. The CDR3 DNA reads as TGCGCCAGCAGCCAAGAGGATGGGGCTTACAATGAGCAGTTCTTC.

This rearrangement joins TRBV28 to TRBJ2-2; 8 positions agree with TRBD1. J lost 5 bases, V lost 3 bases, and 11 bases had no gene match. The CDR3 consists of 17 residues. CDR1 is MDHEN and CDR2 is SYDVKM in the germline V gene. The CDR3 nucleotides read TGTGCCAGCAGTTTTCTTTTACCGGGACAGGAGACCGGGGAGCTGTTTTTT. Amino acid sequence: CASSFLLPGQETGELFF.

The CDR3 protein is CASAGGGLNTEAFF. The DNA of the CDR3 is TGCGCCAGCGCGGGGGGTGGGTTAAACACTGAAGCTTTCTTT. J is TRBJ1-1 and V is TRBV5-1; perhaps TRBD1 as D (5 bases). Germline values: CDR1 SGHRS, CDR2 YFSETQ. Trimming took 7 bases from V and 2 from J, leaving 15 bases between them. The length of the CDR3 is 14 residues.

The chain is built from TRBV5-1 and TRBJ1-2, with TRBD1 matching 8 bases. Per the germline V gene, CDR1 is SGHRS and CDR2 is YFSETQ. The CDR3 runs 16 residues. The J segment lost 6 bases and the V segment lost 0 bases, leaving 10 bases of the junction unmatched. The CDR3 DNA sequence: TGCGCCAGCAGCTTGGCCCTTGTGGACAGGGTTCATGGCTACACCTTC. Amino acid sequence: CASSLALVDRVHGYTF.

The chain recombines TRBV5-1 with TRBJ1-1; possible D gene TRBD1, 6 bases. Germline V gene data show CDR1 as SGHRS and CDR2 as YFSETQ. The CDR3 loop spans 13 amino acids. Trimming stripped 4 bases from V and 4 bases from J, with 11 bases between. The CDR3 here is CASSQPGVTEAFF. The CDR3 nucleotides are TGCGCCAGCAGCCAACCAGGGGTCACTGAAGCTTTCTTT.

This clone was seen a single time. The DNA for the CDR3 is TGCAGCGTTAGTAGGCTAGCGGATTACAATGAGCAGTTCTTC. Protein product: CSVSRLADYNEQFF. V and J are TRBV29-1 and TRBJ2-1; 7 bases fit TRBD2. This CDR3 is built from 14 residues. The V segment lost 5 bases and the J segment 4 bases; nucleotides outside the gene matches: 8. The germline CDR1 and CDR2 sequences are SQVTM and ANQGSEA.

V is TRBV7-9 and J is TRBJ1-2; 7 nucleotides agree with TRBD1. From germline, CDR1 is SEHNR and CDR2 FQNEAQ (reference sequence). J was trimmed by 4 bases and V by 10 bases; bases with no gene match: 6. The CDR3 covers 12 residues. CDR3 residues: CATGTDSYGYTF. The DNA of the CDR3 is TGTGCCACCGGGACAGACTCCTATGGCTACACCTTC.

The chain couples TRBV5-1 to TRBJ2-2, with a tentative D call TRBD2 (6 bases). Trimming cost V 4 bases and J 5 bases, with 15 bases left between them. This CDR3 has 15 amino acids. CDR1 is SGHRS, CDR2 YFSETQ, per germline. Here the CDR3 reads CASSPAEGRTGELFF. The DNA for the CDR3 is TGCGCCAGCAGCCCAGCGGAGGGGAGGACCGGGGAGCTGTTTTTT.

As concerns this clone: A read error may produce the germline difference seen at one junction end. This chain joins TRBV7-7 and TRBJ2-1, with D maybe TRBD1 (6 bases). Per germline, CDR1 SSHAT and CDR2 FNYEAQ (reference sequence). This CDR3 spans 15 amino acids. CDR3 in DNA: TGTGCTAGCAGCTTAGTACAGGGAGCCCCCAATGAGCAGTTCTTC. This gives the protein CASSLVQGAPNEQFF. The full variable domain, rest sourced from reference TRBV7-7 and TRBJ2-1, is GAGVSQSPRYKVTKRGQDVTLRCDPISSHATLYWYQQALGQGPEFLTYFNYEAQPDKSGLPSDRFSAERPEGSISTLTIQRTEQRDSAMYRCASSLVQGAPNEQFFGPGTRLTVL.

The table lists this clone with a few counts. V is TRBV9 and J is TRBJ1-3; 7 positions match TRBD1. The CDR3 consists of 15 residues. J gave up 4 bases and V 3 bases, and 7 bases lay outside the gene matches. CDR1 is SGDLS and CDR2 is YYNGEE in the germline V gene. CDR3 region: CASSATTGLGNTIYF. The CDR3 region has the DNA TGTGCCAGCAGCGCGACGACAGGGTTGGGAAACACCATATATTTT.

The chain couples TRBV20-1 to TRBJ2-3, with D hard to call. V was shortened by 1 base and J by 6 bases, with 5 bases between the two germline ends. The germline gives CDR1 DFQATT, CDR2 SNEGSKA (reference sequence). This CDR3 spans 11 amino acids. As DNA, the CDR3 is TGCAGTGCTAGAGCGGTTGATACGCAGTATTTT. It is translated as CSARAVDTQYF.

To note about this clone: Germline and junction disagree at one end, which may indicate a read error. The chain is built from TRBV27 and TRBJ2-2, with TRBD2 matching 9 bases. Germline CDR1 MNHEY, CDR2 SMNVEV (reference sequence). This CDR3 spans 14 amino acids. CDR3 region: CVSSFLAGTRELFF. CDR3 bases: TGTGTCAGCAGTTTTCTAGCGGGGACCCGGGAGCTGTTTTTT.

This rearrangement joins TRBV5-4 to TRBJ2-7; weak D call: TRBD2 (5 bases). The CDR3 runs 14 residues. Germline V lookup: CDR1 SGHNT, CDR2 YYREEE (reference sequence). V was cut by 2 bases and J by 4 bases, with 13 bases left in between. CDR3 region: CASSLGPWEYEQYF. The CDR3 bases are TGTGCCAGCAGCTTAGGACCCTGGGAGTACGAGCAGTACTTC. The full variable domain, rest sourced from reference TRBV5-4 and TRBJ2-7, is ETGVTQSPTHLIKTRGQQVTLRCSSQSGHNTVSWYQQALGQGPQFIFQYYREEENGRGNFPPRFSGLQFPNYSSELNVNALELDDSALYLCASSLGPWEYEQYFGPGTRLTVT.

This sequence joins TRBV10-1 and TRBJ2-5, with D tentatively TRBD2 (7 bases). Deletions cut 6 bases from V and 4 bases from J, with 12 bases between. Germline V CDR1 and CDR2: WNHNN, SYGVQD (reference sequence). This CDR3 contains 13 residues. The CDR3 nucleotides read TGCGCCAGCAGAGGGGGACTAAGAGAGACCCAGTACTTC. This translates into CASRGGLRETQYF.

The chain has TRBV6-5 and TRBJ1-6; D may be TRBD1 (6 bases). The germline V and J ends were trimmed by 5 bases and 6 bases, with 14 bases remaining between them. CDR3 length: 15 amino acids. The germline V gene has CDR1 MNHEY and CDR2 SVGAGI. The chain's CDR3 is CASSAPQGSNSPLHF. The CDR3 coding sequence is TGTGCCAGCAGTGCCCCTCAGGGGAGTAATTCACCCCTCCACTTT.

This chain joins TRBV5-6 and TRBJ1-4; the match to TRBD1 covers 7 bases. With V trimmed by 4 bases and J by 7 bases, 7 bases remained unmatched. The CDR3 runs to 14 residues. The germline V gene encodes CDR1 SGHDT and CDR2 YYEEEE. The CDR3 region has the DNA TGTGCCAGCAGCCCCGGACAGGTTATTGAAAAACTGTTTTTT. Translating gives CASSPGQVIEKLFF.

This chain links TRBV5-1 with TRBJ2-1, with D possibly being TRBD2 (5 bases). V lost 1 base and J lost 8, with 22 bases in between. Germline values: CDR1 SGHRS, CDR2 YFSETQ. This CDR3 spans 17 amino acids. CDR3 region: CASSLLTITNFKDEQFF. The CDR3 region has the DNA TGCGCCAGCAGCTTGTTGACTATAACCAACTTCAAGGATGAGCAGTTCTTC.

This clone has a handful of counts. The chain combines TRBV27 with TRBJ2-7; possible D gene TRBD1, 6 bases. The germline CDR1 and CDR2 sequences are MNHEY and SMNVEV (reference sequence). Deletions cut 2 bases from V and 4 bases from J, with 12 bases between. The CDR3 loop spans 14 amino acids. CDR3 amino acids: CASSLKGVGYEQYF. The CDR3 DNA sequence: TGTGCCAGCAGTTTAAAGGGGGTCGGGTACGAGCAGTACTTC.